This T cell receptor (beta chain) was sequenced during a study of blood T cell repertoires in COVID-19. Clones were sequenced by immunoSEQ multiplex PCR, and TCRdb holds only the in-frame ones, with some missing. The sample records approximately 480,000 clones, 85% to 90% being singletons. Material for sequencing was peripheral blood. The clonotype comes from a man aged 18-30 years with COVID-19, enrolled during active disease.

The CDR3 DNA is TGTGCCATCAGTGGAACAGGGAGGGACACCGGGGAGCTGTTTTTT. Its translation: CAISGTGRDTGELFF. This chain uses TRBV10-3 with TRBJ2-2; maybe TRBD2 (7 bases). Germline lookup yields CDR1 ENHRY and CDR2 SYGVKD. Trimming shortened V by 4 bases and J by 3 bases, and 12 bases separated the two germline ends. The CDR3 is 15 residues long.